This TCR beta chain came from a study of radiation and T cells in renal cell carcinoma. Study findings and constraints: In blood, top tumor clones expanded by 2 weeks, shrinking by 4. Without pretreatment biopsies, baseline tumor clonotype presence was undetermined.

Sequenced by immunoSEQ multiplex PCR; TCRdb stores in-frame clones only, minus some. The sample consists of roughly 120,000 clones, approximately 75% of them appearing once. In regard to this clone: Antigen unknown.

Indicated time point: blood 2 weeks post-SBRT. Treatment denoted: 15 Gy SBRT to primary tumor, nephrectomy 4 weeks later. After SBRT, blood was collected at 2 and 4 weeks, plus baseline. The V gene's germline CDR1 is SEHNR and CDR2 FQNEAQ (reference sequence). The CDR3 covers 14 residues. Trimming left V 5 bases short and J 2 bases short, with 12 bases between. This chain uses TRBV7-9 with TRBJ2-5; D uncertain. This sequence originates from a woman aged 60-75 years with renal cell carcinoma. This sample comprised blood, obtained from a patient whose treatment included radiotherapy and nephrectomy. This CDR3 is CASSVRETQETQYF. In nucleotides, the CDR3 is TGTGCCAGCAGCGTTAGGGAAACTCAAGAGACCCAGTACTTC. The whole variable domain, filled in from reference TRBV7-9 and TRBJ2-5, reads DTGVSQNPRHKITKRGQNVTFRCDPISEHNRLYWYRQTLGQGPEFLTYFQNEAQLEKSRLLSDRFSAERPKGSFSTLEIQRTEQGDSAMYLCASSVRETQETQYFGPGTRLLVL.